This T cell receptor beta chain comes out of a study of CXCR3-negative and CXCR3-positive naive CD8 T cells. Study conclusions and caveats: TRB CDR3s of CXCR3-positive naive cells were more hydrophobic than those of CXCR3-negative naive cells.

Concerning this clonotype itself: As yet, its antigen is unknown.

The CDR3 is 14 residues long. CDR1 LGHDT and CDR2 YNNKEL come from the germline V gene (reference sequence). In preparing the TRB cDNA libraries, 5' RACE with UMI labels was used. TCRdb re-analyzed the 5' RACE reads; it lists each CDR3 protein once, without DNA. This table holds over 95,000 distinct CDR3 sequences. This TCR derives from a human donor in good health. Some clones in this sample may be carry-over from other donors' samples. Material for sequencing was naive CXCR3+ CD8+ T cells from blood. The subset: CD45RO-CCR7+CD27+CD95- naive CD8+ T cells expressing CXCR3 (TNR3+). The chain uses TRBV3-1 and TRBJ2-4; as DNA is missing, the TRBD1 call by TCRdb cannot be tested. The CDR3: CASSPGGSGNIQYF.